The sequence of this TCR beta chain was determined in a study of response to subunit inactivated influenza vaccine. Study-level findings and limits: There was a suggestion from the authors that each seasonal influenza vaccination recruits few new T cells.

TCRdb recomputed calls from the RT-PCR reads with MiXCR, one row per CDR3 protein. The table shows 280,000 or so distinct CDR3 sequences, with 20% to 25% occurring only once. This clonotype was counted a few times. As yet, its antigen is unknown. The V end lost 11 bases, the J end lost 6 bases, and 10 bases lay between the germline ends. CDR3 length: 10 amino acids. Germline CDR1 reads MNHNS; CDR2 reads SASEGT. The sequences come from PBMCs from blood, collected approximately 22 months after vaccination. J is TRBJ1-1 and V is TRBV6-1; unclear D gene. This TCR came from a man between 50 and 75 years old who received an inactivated influenza vaccine. For the CDR3, the DNA is TGTGCCTGCTATAGCGCTGAAGCTTTCTTT. Its translation: CACYSAEAFF.